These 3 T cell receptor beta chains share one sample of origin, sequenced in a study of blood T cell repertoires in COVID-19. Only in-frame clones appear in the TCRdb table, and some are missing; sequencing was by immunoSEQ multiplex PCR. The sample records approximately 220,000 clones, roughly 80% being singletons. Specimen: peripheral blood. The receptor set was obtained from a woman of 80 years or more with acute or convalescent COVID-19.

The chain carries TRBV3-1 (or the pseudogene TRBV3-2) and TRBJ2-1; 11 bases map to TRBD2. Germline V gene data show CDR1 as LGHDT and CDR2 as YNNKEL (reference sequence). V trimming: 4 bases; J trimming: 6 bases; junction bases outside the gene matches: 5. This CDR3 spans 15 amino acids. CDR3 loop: CASSLPGLAVNEQFF. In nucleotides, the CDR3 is TGTGCCAGCAGCCTGCCGGGACTAGCGGTCAATGAGCAGTTCTTC.

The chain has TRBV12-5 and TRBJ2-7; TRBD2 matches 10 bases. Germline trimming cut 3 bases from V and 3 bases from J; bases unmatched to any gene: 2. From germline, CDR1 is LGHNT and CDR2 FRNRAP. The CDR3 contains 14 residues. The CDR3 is CASGFRTSGYEQYF. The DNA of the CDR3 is TGTGCTAGTGGTTTCCGGACTAGCGGCTACGAGCAGTACTTC. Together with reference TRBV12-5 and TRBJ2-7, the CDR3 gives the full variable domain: DARVTQTPRHKVTEMGQEVTMRCQPILGHNTVFWYRQTMMQGLELLAYFRNRAPLDDSGMPKDRFSAEMPDATLATLKIQPSEPRDSAVYFCASGFRTSGYEQYFGPGTRLTVT.

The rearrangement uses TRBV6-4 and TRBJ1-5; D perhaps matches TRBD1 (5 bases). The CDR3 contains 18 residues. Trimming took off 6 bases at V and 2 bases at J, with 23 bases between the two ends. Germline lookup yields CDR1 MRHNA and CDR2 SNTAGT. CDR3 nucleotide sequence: TGTGCCAGCAGGGGTGCCCAGGGTAAAAGGTTTTGCAATCAGCCCCAGCATTTT. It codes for CASRGAQGKRFCNQPQHF.